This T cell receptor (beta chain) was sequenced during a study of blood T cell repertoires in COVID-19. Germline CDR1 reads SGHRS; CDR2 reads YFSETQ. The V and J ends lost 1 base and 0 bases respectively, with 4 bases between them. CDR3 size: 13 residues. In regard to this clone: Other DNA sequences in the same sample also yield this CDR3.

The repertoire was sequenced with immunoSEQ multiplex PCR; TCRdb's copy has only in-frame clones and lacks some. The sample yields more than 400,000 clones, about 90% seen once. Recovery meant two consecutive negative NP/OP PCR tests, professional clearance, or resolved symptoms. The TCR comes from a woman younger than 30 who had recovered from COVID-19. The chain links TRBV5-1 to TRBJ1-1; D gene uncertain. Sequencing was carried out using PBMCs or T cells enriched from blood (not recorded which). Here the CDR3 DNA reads TGCGCCAGCAGCTTGACACTGAACACTGAAGCTTTCTTT. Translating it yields CASSLTLNTEAFF. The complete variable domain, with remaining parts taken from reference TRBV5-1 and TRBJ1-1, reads KAGVTQTPRYLIKTRGQQVTLSCSPISGHRSVSWYQQTPGQGLQFLFEYFSETQRNKGNFPGRFSGRQFSNSRSEMNVSTLELGDSALYLCASSLTLNTEAFFGQGTRLTVV.